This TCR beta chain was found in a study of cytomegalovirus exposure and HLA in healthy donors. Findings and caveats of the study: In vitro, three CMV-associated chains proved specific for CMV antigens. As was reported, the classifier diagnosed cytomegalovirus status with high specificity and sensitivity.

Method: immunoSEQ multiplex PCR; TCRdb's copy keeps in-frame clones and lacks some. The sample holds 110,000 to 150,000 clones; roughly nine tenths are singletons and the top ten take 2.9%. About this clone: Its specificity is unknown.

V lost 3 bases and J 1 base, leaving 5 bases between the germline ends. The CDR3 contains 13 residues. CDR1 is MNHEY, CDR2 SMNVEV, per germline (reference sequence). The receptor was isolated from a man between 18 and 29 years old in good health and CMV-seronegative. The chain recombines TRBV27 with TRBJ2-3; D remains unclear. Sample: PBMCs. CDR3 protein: CASSFSRTDTQYF. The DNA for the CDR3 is TGTGCCAGCAGTTTCTCCCGCACAGATACGCAGTATTTT.